One and the same sample provided the 13 T cell receptor beta chains below, sequenced in a study of blood T cell repertoires in COVID-19. TCRdb's copy holds only in-frame clones and misses some; the assay was immunoSEQ multiplex PCR. This sample has 80,000 to 100,000 clones, with over 70% found just once. Source material: peripheral blood. The receptors here all came from a man between 50 and 59 years old who had recovered from COVID-19.

This clone has only a few counts. The J gene is TRBJ1-2, the V gene TRBV7-9; TRBD1 is a possible D gene (5 bases). Germline CDR1 SEHNR, CDR2 FQNEAQ (reference sequence). V was cut by 1 base and J by 7 bases, with 13 bases left in between. The CDR3 covers 14 residues. CDR3 loop: CASSLDGRVGGYTF. The CDR3 DNA reads TGTGCCAGCAGCTTAGATGGCAGGGTCGGTGGCTACACCTTC.

This clone appeared a few times. This chain joins TRBV13 and TRBJ1-1; 8 bases map to TRBD1. Trimming removed 3 bases from V and 0 bases from J; junction bases left unmatched: 6. Germline assignment: CDR1 PRHDT and CDR2 FYEKMQ (reference sequence). The CDR3 loop spans 16 amino acids. The CDR3 loop is CASSFGTGLMNTEAFF. The CDR3 DNA is TGTGCCAGCAGCTTTGGGACAGGCCTTATGAACACTGAAGCTTTCTTT.

The chain links TRBV21-1 to TRBJ2-2; TRBD1, as called in the table, went unchecked against the DNA. TRBV21-1 is shown as a pseudogene. The CDR3 length is 16 residues. The CDR3 loop is CASSFDGQGATGELFF. Written as DNA, the CDR3 is TGTGCCAGCAGCTTCGATGGACAGGGGGCCACCGGGGAGCTGTTTTTT.

This chain connects TRBV4-1 to TRBJ1-5, with TRBD1 matching 9 bases. CDR3 size: 16 residues. Germline assignment: CDR1 MGHRA and CDR2 YSYEKL. Germline trimming cut 1 base from V and 5 bases from J; bases unmatched to any gene: 6. The CDR3 sequence: CASSQVGQGQDQPQHF. For the CDR3, the DNA is TGCGCCAGCAGCCAAGTCGGACAGGGGCAAGATCAGCCCCAGCATTTT.

V usage is TRBV6-5 and J usage is TRBJ2-7; D perhaps matches TRBD2 (5 bases). Germline V gene data show CDR1 as MNHEY and CDR2 as SVGAGI. This CDR3 has 13 amino acids. Trimming took 0 bases from V and 4 from J, leaving 7 bases between them. CDR3 protein: CASSYSGLYEQYF. As DNA, the CDR3 is TGTGCCAGCAGTTACTCAGGACTTTACGAGCAGTACTTC.

The rearrangement uses TRBV5-1 and TRBJ1-1; no clear D. Per the germline V gene, CDR1 is SGHRS and CDR2 is YFSETQ. V was pared by 4 bases and J by 8 bases, with 9 bases between. The CDR3 consists of 11 residues. The CDR3 region has the DNA TGCGCCAGCAGCCTTGGGCAGGAAGCTTTCTTT. This encodes CASSLGQEAFF.

This clone has just a few counts. The rearrangement links TRBV9 to TRBJ1-3, with D perhaps TRBD1 (5 bases). The CDR3 spans 17 residues. Germline assignment: CDR1 SGDLS and CDR2 YYNGEE. The ends were cut back, 0 bases at V and 0 bases at J, with 13 bases in the middle. CDR3 coding DNA: TGTGCCAGCAGCGTAGGGGGCAGCTTGCTCTCTGGAAACACCATATATTTT. Translating it yields CASSVGGSLLSGNTIYF.

The V and J genes are TRBV7-2 and TRBJ1-1; TRBD1 is a possible D gene (5 bases). The V end lost 4 bases, the J end lost 0 bases, and 15 bases lay between the germline ends. The CDR3 is 16 amino acids. Germline CDR1 and CDR2: SGHTA and FQGNSA. CDR3 loop: CASSWVQGLVNTEAFF. CDR3 nucleotides: TGTGCCAGCAGCTGGGTTCAGGGACTCGTGAACACTGAAGCTTTCTTT. Together with reference TRBV7-2 and TRBJ1-1, the CDR3 gives the full variable domain: GAGVSQSPSNKVTEKGKDVELRCDPISGHTALYWYRQSLGQGLEFLIYFQGNSAPDKSGLPSDRFSAERTGGSVSTLTIQRTQQEDSAVYLCASSWVQGLVNTEAFFGQGTRLTVV.

CDR3 sequence reads: CASRARGRTETQYF. The CDR3 DNA sequence: TGTGCCAGCAGGGCCAGGGGACGGACAGAGACCCAGTACTTC. The rearrangement uses TRBV6-5 and TRBJ2-5, with a weak D call TRBD1 (6 bases). The V gene's germline CDR1 is MNHEY and CDR2 SVGAGI. Trimming took off 6 bases at V and 4 bases at J, with 15 bases between the two ends. This CDR3 comprises 14 residues.

The rearrangement joins TRBV3-1 (or the pseudogene TRBV3-2) to TRBJ2-7, with D possibly being TRBD1 (5 bases). Germline V gene data show CDR1 as LGHDT and CDR2 as YNNKEL (reference sequence). The V end lost 2 bases, the J end lost 7 bases, and 15 bases lay between the germline ends. The CDR3 sequence is 14 residues long. For the CDR3, the DNA is TGTGCCAGCAGCCAAACAGCGCCCCAGGGAGAGCAGTACTTC. Translated: CASSQTAPQGEQYF.

This rearrangement joins TRBV12-3 or TRBV12-4 to TRBJ2-7, with 9 bases aligning to TRBD1. This CDR3 is built from 13 residues. V lost 4 bases, J lost 5 bases, and 3 bases stayed unmatched. The CDR3 bases are TGTGCCAGCAGTTCCGGACAGGGGCACGAGCAGTACTTC. Translating gives CASSSGQGHEQYF.

As DNA, the CDR3 is TGTGCCAGCCGCCCAGGGGTAACTGAAAAACTGTTTTTT. Its protein product is CASRPGVTEKLFF. The genes are TRBV28 and TRBJ1-4; weak D call: TRBD1 (6 bases). Germline V gene sequence: CDR1 MDHEN, CDR2 SYDVKM. V lost 8 bases, J lost 7 bases, and 14 bases lay in between. The CDR3 is 13 residues long. Full variable domain (remainder filled in from reference TRBV28 and TRBJ1-4): DVKVTQSSRYLVKRTGEKVFLECVQDMDHENMFWYRQDPGLGLRLIYFSYDVKMKEKGDIPEGYSVSREKKERFSLILESASTNQTSMYLCASRPGVTEKLFFGSGTQLSVL.

This rearrangement joins TRBV2 to TRBJ2-3; a weak D match, TRBD1 (7 bases). This CDR3 comprises 15 residues. Germline V gives CDR1 SNHLY, CDR2 FYNNEI. V lost 6 bases and J lost 1, with 14 bases in between. DNA for the CDR3: TGTGCCAGCAGGCCCGGCAGGGGGGGCACAGATACGCAGTATTTT. This gives the protein CASRPGRGGTDTQYF.